One and the same sample provided the 25 T cell receptor beta chains below, sequenced in a study of OX40 agonist ivuxolimab in advanced cancers. Receptor amplification or capture employed the immunoSEQ multiplex PCR assay. The table comes from immuneACCESS by way of TCRdb, which keeps in-frame sequences with V and J called. Part of the clones is missing from these tables; in studies checked, under half for an unresolved V gene and the rest for unknown reasons. The sample has 20,000 to 25,000 clones on record, more than 75% of them singletons. Under 45% of the sample belongs to the ten largest clones. The sequencing used CD4+ or CD8+ T cells sorted from blood, collected in a trial of the OX40 agonist ivuxolimab. The receptors here all came from an adult with an advanced solid tumor such as melanoma, head and neck, liver or kidney cancer.

The chain uses TRBV6-6 and TRBJ2-2; D might be TRBD1 (6 bases). CDR3 length: 16 residues. Germline V gene lookup returns CDR1 MNHNY and CDR2 SVGAGI (reference sequence). V lost 0 bases, J lost 3 bases, and 11 bases lay in between. The CDR3 region has the DNA TGTGCCAGCAGTTACTCGAGGGCAGGGGACACCGGGGAGCTGTTTTTT. Its protein product is CASSYSRAGDTGELFF.

This clone was detected once. The CDR3 loop is CASSSGPGGAYQPQHF. In DNA form, the CDR3 reads TGTGCCAGCAGCTCAGGCCCGGGGGGCGCTTATCAGCCCCAGCATTTT. The chain combines TRBV5-6 with TRBJ1-5; the D gene is possibly TRBD1 (6 bases). This CDR3 is 16 amino acids long. CDR1 is SGHDT and CDR2 is YYEEEE in the germline V gene. Trimming cost V 3 bases and J 5 bases, with 18 bases left between them. Full variable domain (remainder filled in from reference TRBV5-6 and TRBJ1-5): DAGVTQSPTHLIKTRGQQVTLRCSPKSGHDTVSWYQQALGQGPQFIFQYYEEEERQRGNFPDRFSGHQFPNYSSELNVNALLLGDSALYLCASSSGPGGAYQPQHFGDGTRLSIL.

The chain uses TRBV5-6 and TRBJ1-5; 9 bases map to TRBD1. V was clipped by 4 bases and J by 3 bases; unmatched bases: 5. CDR1 is SGHDT, CDR2 YYEEEE, per germline. This CDR3 comprises 15 residues. CDR3 loop: CASSLDRGINQPQHF. For the CDR3, the DNA is TGTGCCAGCAGCCTGGACAGGGGAATCAATCAGCCCCAGCATTTT. Full variable domain (remainder filled in from reference TRBV5-6 and TRBJ1-5): DAGVTQSPTHLIKTRGQQVTLRCSPKSGHDTVSWYQQALGQGPQFIFQYYEEEERQRGNFPDRFSGHQFPNYSSELNVNALLLGDSALYLCASSLDRGINQPQHFGDGTRLSIL.

CDR3 coding DNA: TGTGCCAGCAGCTTCCGGGACAGGGCGGCGAATGAGCAGTTCTTC. Its translation is CASSFRDRAANEQFF. This sequence joins TRBV7-9 and TRBJ2-1; 9 bases agree with TRBD1. J gave up 7 bases and V 3 bases, and 7 bases lay outside the gene matches. There are 15 residues in the CDR3. The germline gives CDR1 SEHNR, CDR2 FQNEAQ (reference sequence). The full variable domain, its missing parts supplied by reference TRBV7-9 and TRBJ2-1, is DTGVSQNPRHKITKRGQNVTFRCDPISEHNRLYWYRQTLGQGPEFLTYFQNEAQLEKSRLLSDRFSAERPKGSFSTLEIQRTEQGDSAMYLCASSFRDRAANEQFFGPGTRLTVL.

The chain is built from TRBV6-1 and TRBJ2-7; tentative D call: TRBD2 (6 bases). The V end was cut by 4 bases, the J end by 4 bases, with 11 bases between. CDR1 and CDR2 from the germline V gene are MNHNS and SASEGT. CDR3 length equals 13 residues. The CDR3 region is CASSGDSSYEQYF. As DNA, the CDR3 is TGTGCCAGCAGTGGGGACTCTTCTTACGAGCAGTACTTC.

The V and J genes are TRBV9 and TRBJ1-1; D call uncertain. Per germline, CDR1 SGDLS and CDR2 YYNGEE. The CDR3 is 18 residues long. V was trimmed by 3 bases and J by 0 bases, leaving 21 bases between them. The CDR3 DNA sequence: TGTGCCAGCAGCGCCTCTGAAACCAACTTTTTCATGAACACTGAAGCTTTCTTT. Encoded protein: CASSASETNFFMNTEAFF.

The V and J genes are TRBV9 and TRBJ1-3, with TRBD1 matching over 8 bases. The germline V gene encodes CDR1 SGDLS and CDR2 YYNGEE. Trimming at V came to 5 bases and at J to 4 bases, leaving 2 bases not matched to a gene. The CDR3 has 13 residues. In nucleotides, the CDR3 is TGTGCCAGCAGGACAGGGGAAGGAAACACCATATATTTT. Translated: CASRTGEGNTIYF. The full variable domain, its missing parts supplied by reference TRBV9 and TRBJ1-3, is DSGVTQTPKHLITATGQRVTLRCSPRSGDLSVYWYQQSLDQGLQFLIQYYNGEERAKGNILERFSAQQFPDLHSELNLSSLELGDSALYFCASRTGEGNTIYFGEGSWLTVV.

The rearrangement uses TRBV6-5 and TRBJ2-7; TRBD1 agrees at 7 bases. V shed 6 bases and J 12 bases; nucleotides not matched to a gene: 11. The CDR3 is 12 residues long. CDR1 MNHEY and CDR2 SVGAGI come from the germline V gene. As DNA, the CDR3 is TGTGCCAGCAGCCTCGGGACAGCTGGCACGTACTTC. Its translation is CASSLGTAGTYF.

The chain couples TRBV19 to TRBJ2-5; possible D gene TRBD2, 5 bases. Trimming stripped 7 bases from V and 3 bases from J, with 9 bases between. CDR1 LNHDA and CDR2 SQIVND come from the germline V gene (reference sequence). The CDR3 contains 12 residues. CDR3 in DNA: TGTGCCAGTATGTCCGGGAAAGAGACCCAGTACTTC. This sequence encodes CASMSGKETQYF.

J is TRBJ2-7 and V is TRBV6-1; 8 bases agree with TRBD1. Trimming took 3 bases from V and 0 from J; bases not matched to a gene: 7. Looked up from germline, CDR1 is MNHNS and CDR2 is SASEGT. This CDR3 has 16 residues. CDR3 sequence reads: CASSDGQGPYSYEQYF. The CDR3 coding sequence is TGTGCCAGCAGTGATGGACAGGGTCCTTACTCCTACGAGCAGTACTTC.

The genes are TRBV11-2 and TRBJ1-5; D gene ambiguous. The length of the CDR3 is 14 residues. Germline V gene lookup returns CDR1 SGHAT and CDR2 FQNNGV. V was shortened by 0 bases and J by 2 bases, with 5 bases between the two germline ends. The CDR3 sequence: CASSLDPGNQPQHF. As DNA, the CDR3 is TGTGCCAGCAGCTTAGACCCAGGCAATCAGCCCCAGCATTTT.

This clone was picked up a small number of times. J is TRBJ2-3 and V is TRBV9; 9 bases match TRBD2. J was trimmed by 6 bases and V by 0 bases; bases with no gene match: 5. Germline CDR1 SGDLS, CDR2 YYNGEE. The CDR3 runs 15 residues. The chain's CDR3 is CASSVVSGGPDTQYF. The DNA for the CDR3 is TGTGCCAGCAGCGTAGTGAGCGGGGGGCCGGATACGCAGTATTTT.

The chain couples TRBV5-1 to TRBJ2-2; D is perhaps TRBD1 (6 bases). Trimming removed 4 bases from V and 4 bases from J, with 17 bases in between. The CDR3 is 16 residues long. The germline V gene encodes CDR1 SGHRS and CDR2 YFSETQ. CDR3 DNA sequence: TGCGCCAGCAGCGGAGCTTGGGGGCAGGGCACCGGGGAGCTGTTTTTT. Protein product: CASSGAWGQGTGELFF.

This chain uses TRBV15 with TRBJ2-5; D is unresolved. The J call may be incorrect, as the DNA end agrees better with TRBJ2-7. Germline values: CDR1 LNHNV, CDR2 YYDKDF (reference sequence). This CDR3 comprises 13 residues. This chain's CDR3 is CATSGLDSYEQYF. DNA for the CDR3: TGTGCCACCAGCGGGCTGGATTCCTACGAGCAGTACTTC.

V is TRBV2 and J is TRBJ2-7; no clear D gene. Deletions cut 2 bases from V and 2 bases from J, with 7 bases between. CDR1 and CDR2 (germline): SNHLY, FYNNEI. This CDR3 contains 13 residues. The chain's CDR3 is CASSEPTTYEQYF. CDR3 nucleotide sequence: TGTGCCAGCAGTGAACCTACGACCTACGAGCAGTACTTC.

The chain couples TRBV7-7 to TRBJ1-1, with no clear D. V lost 5 bases, J lost 1 base, and 8 bases lay in between. The CDR3 covers 13 residues. The germline V gene encodes CDR1 SSHAT and CDR2 FNYEAQ (reference sequence). CDR3 in DNA: TGTGCCAGCAGCCCCGCGGGGAACACTGAAGCTTTCTTT. As protein: CASSPAGNTEAFF.

This chain uses TRBV30 with TRBJ2-7; D is unclear. Between the trimmed V and J ends, which lost 0 bases and 0 bases, there was a span of 3 bases. This CDR3 contains 12 residues. CDR1 and CDR2 from the germline V gene are GTSNPN and SVGIG (reference sequence). CDR3 nucleotides: TGTGCCTGGAGTGTAGGCTCCTACGAGCAGTACTTC. The encoded protein is CAWSVGSYEQYF.

The V gene is TRBV28, the J gene TRBJ1-6; the match to TRBD1 covers 8 bases. The CDR3 is made up of 17 amino acids. Germline loops: CDR1 MDHEN, CDR2 SYDVKM. V was pared by 5 bases and J by 7 bases, with 13 bases of the junction left unmatched. For the CDR3, the DNA is TGTGCCAGCAGTCCTCTCAGTCGGACAGGGAGGAATTCACCCCTCCACTTT. The encoded protein is CASSPLSRTGRNSPLHF.

The genes are TRBV19 and TRBJ2-7; unclear D gene. V was shortened by 4 bases and J by 1 base, with 5 bases between the two germline ends. From germline, CDR1 is LNHDA and CDR2 SQIVND (reference sequence). The CDR3 consists of 12 residues. The CDR3 nucleotides read TGTGCCAGTAGTAAGACATCCTACGAGCAGTACTTC. This translates into CASSKTSYEQYF.

V is TRBV14 and J is TRBJ2-2; D possibly corresponds to TRBD1 (6 bases). Trimming removed 1 base from V and 5 bases from J, with 11 bases in between. The CDR3 covers 15 residues. From germline, CDR1 is SGHDN and CDR2 FVKESK. CDR3 bases: TGTGCCAGCAGCCAAGGACCCAGGGGTACCGGGGAGCTGTTTTTT. Protein: CASSQGPRGTGELFF.

The chain recombines TRBV19 with TRBJ1-4; D remains unclear. Trimming took off 3 bases at V and 0 bases at J, with 5 bases between the two ends. The germline gives CDR1 LNHDA, CDR2 SQIVND (reference sequence). The CDR3 runs 14 residues. CDR3 loop: CASSIETTNEKLFF. For the CDR3, the DNA is TGTGCCAGTAGTATCGAAACAACTAATGAAAAACTGTTTTTT.

The chain is built from TRBV5-5 and TRBJ1-1; a possible D gene is TRBD1 (5 bases). CDR1 and CDR2 from the germline V gene are SGHKS and YYEKEE (reference sequence). V was cut by 3 bases and J by 3 bases, with 9 bases left in between. This CDR3 contains 13 residues. CDR3 in amino acids: CASSWQGYTEAFF. CDR3 DNA: TGTGCCAGCAGCTGGCAGGGCTACACTGAAGCTTTCTTT.

This sequence joins TRBV19 and TRBJ2-7; no clear D. V was pared by 0 bases and J by 3 bases, with 12 bases between. The CDR3 sequence is 15 residues long. Germline values: CDR1 LNHDA, CDR2 SQIVND (reference sequence). CDR3 loop: CASSIDPETYYEQYF. The CDR3 DNA sequence: TGTGCCAGTAGTATAGATCCAGAGACCTACTACGAGCAGTACTTC.

The chain employs TRBV7-8 and TRBJ1-1; D ambiguous. Trimming removed 7 bases from V and 0 bases from J, with 12 bases in between. The CDR3 contains 14 residues. Germline CDR1 SGHVS, CDR2 FQNEAQ. The CDR3 is CASTHGIVNTEAFF. In DNA form, the CDR3 reads TGTGCCAGCACCCACGGAATTGTGAACACTGAAGCTTTCTTT.

V gene TRBV28 combines with J gene TRBJ2-7; a weak D match, TRBD1 (5 bases). V gave up 5 bases and J gave up 5 bases, with 19 bases separating them. Germline values: CDR1 MDHEN, CDR2 SYDVKM. This CDR3 spans 15 amino acids. This CDR3 is CASSQTVDPPDEQYF. DNA of the CDR3: TGTGCCAGCAGTCAGACAGTGGACCCACCCGACGAGCAGTACTTC. Looking up the rest from reference TRBV28 and TRBJ2-7 gives the full variable domain: DVKVTQSSRYLVKRTGEKVFLECVQDMDHENMFWYRQDPGLGLRLIYFSYDVKMKEKGDIPEGYSVSREKKERFSLILESASTNQTSMYLCASSQTVDPPDEQYFGPGTRLTVT.